One sample yielded the 15 T cell receptor beta chains listed below, sequenced in a study of blood T cell repertoires in COVID-19. Clones were sequenced by immunoSEQ multiplex PCR, and TCRdb holds only the in-frame ones, with some missing. The table has 29,000 or so clones, 65% to 70% seen once. The specimen sequenced was peripheral blood. The receptors stem from a human donor in a cohort sampled during active COVID-19.

The chain couples TRBV25-1 to TRBJ2-2, with 11 positions matching TRBD1. The CDR3 sequence is 13 residues long. V shed 8 bases and J 6 bases; nucleotides not matched to a gene: 2. CDR1 is MGHDK and CDR2 is SYGVNS in the germline V gene. CDR3 coding DNA: TGTGCCAGCCGGGACAGGGGGTCCGGGGAGCTGTTTTTT. Its translation is CASRDRGSGELFF.

This clone came up many times. The chain recombines TRBV7-9 with TRBJ1-1; TRBD1 aligns across 7 bases. V trimming: 5 bases; J trimming: 1 base; junction bases outside the gene matches: 7. This CDR3 is 15 amino acids long. Germline-derived CDR1 and CDR2 are SEHNR and FQNEAQ (reference sequence). The CDR3 sequence is CASSPFKGANTEAFF. DNA of the CDR3: TGTGCCAGCAGCCCCTTTAAGGGGGCGAACACTGAAGCTTTCTTT.

The chain combines TRBV15 with TRBJ2-7; 9 bases are a match to TRBD2. V trimming: 0 bases; J trimming: 3 bases; junction bases outside the gene matches: 12. In germline, CDR1 is LNHNV, CDR2 YYDKDF (reference sequence). The CDR3 runs 18 residues. This CDR3 reads CATSRDLPRLAENYEQYF. In DNA form, the CDR3 reads TGTGCCACCAGCAGAGATCTCCCTAGACTAGCGGAAAACTACGAGCAGTACTTC. Combining the CDR3 with reference TRBV15 and TRBJ2-7 gives the whole variable domain DAMVIQNPRYQVTQFGKPVTLSCSQTLNHNVMYWYQQKSSQAPKLLFHYYDKDFNNEADTPDNFQSRRPNTSFCFLDIRSPGLGDTAMYLCATSRDLPRLAENYEQYFGPGTRLTVT.

In its sample, this clone ranks as medium-sized. The chain is built from TRBV9 and TRBJ2-7; perhaps TRBD2 as D (6 bases). Per germline, CDR1 SGDLS and CDR2 YYNGEE. The CDR3 runs 14 residues. The germline V and J ends were trimmed by 7 bases and 0 bases, with 14 bases remaining between them. The DNA of the CDR3 is TGTGCCAGCTCCGGTCGGGAGAGCTCCTACGAGCAGTACTTC. Its protein is CASSGRESSYEQYF. The whole variable domain, filled in from reference TRBV9 and TRBJ2-7, reads DSGVTQTPKHLITATGQRVTLRCSPRSGDLSVYWYQQSLDQGLQFLIQYYNGEERAKGNILERFSAQQFPDLHSELNLSSLELGDSALYFCASSGRESSYEQYFGPGTRLTVT.

The J gene is TRBJ1-1, the V gene TRBV28, with 8 bases lining up with TRBD1. CDR3 size: 14 residues. Per the germline V gene, CDR1 is MDHEN and CDR2 is SYDVKM. V lost 2 bases to trimming and J lost 7 bases; unmatched junction nucleotides: 6. CDR3 DNA sequence: TGTGCCAGCAGTTTAGCAGGGGGCGTCGGTGAAGCTTTCTTT. Protein sequence: CASSLAGGVGEAFF.

This clone was recorded once. This chain uses TRBV6-5 with TRBJ2-1; D is perhaps TRBD1 (6 bases). V was trimmed by 2 bases and J by 4 bases, leaving 12 bases between them. CDR3 length: 15 amino acids. Germline V gives CDR1 MNHEY, CDR2 SVGAGI. The CDR3 coding sequence is TGTGCCAGCAGTTACGAGGGGGTTGGATACAATGAGCAGTTCTTC. Protein sequence: CASSYEGVGYNEQFF.

In its sample, this clone was seen a few times. This chain connects TRBV9 to TRBJ1-6; a possible D gene is TRBD1 (5 bases). Trimming removed 4 bases from V and 7 bases from J, with 9 bases in between. The CDR3 covers 13 residues. Germline V CDR1 and CDR2: SGDLS, YYNGEE. The CDR3: CASSPRQNSPLHF. CDR3 in DNA: TGTGCCAGCAGCCCGCGACAGAATTCACCCCTCCACTTT. Variable domain in full (rest from reference TRBV9 and TRBJ1-6): DSGVTQTPKHLITATGQRVTLRCSPRSGDLSVYWYQQSLDQGLQFLIQYYNGEERAKGNILERFSAQQFPDLHSELNLSSLELGDSALYFCASSPRQNSPLHFGNGTRLTVT.

This clone is classed as medium-sized. The gene calls are TRBV6-5 and TRBJ1-2, with 8 positions matching TRBD1. J gave up 4 bases and V 5 bases, and 9 bases lay outside the gene matches. Germline V gives CDR1 MNHEY, CDR2 SVGAGI. This CDR3 contains 15 residues. In DNA, the CDR3 is TGTGCCAGCAGTCCTTTTACCGGGACAGGCTATGGCTACACCTTC. It specifies CASSPFTGTGYGYTF.

The V call is TRBV11-2, the J call TRBJ1-2; TRBD1 agrees at 8 bases. Germline V gene data show CDR1 as SGHAT and CDR2 as FQNNGV. After removal of 5 bases from V and 4 bases from J, the junction contained 3 bases not matched to a gene. This CDR3 is built from 13 residues. For the CDR3, the DNA is TGTGCCAGCAGCGTCGGACAGGGCTATGGCTACACCTTC. Its translation is CASSVGQGYGYTF.

This clone showed up just once. The chain recombines TRBV6-5 with TRBJ2-3; D may be TRBD2 (5 bases). Germline loops: CDR1 MNHEY, CDR2 SVGAGI. The CDR3 sequence is 16 residues long. Deletions cut 0 bases from V and 5 bases from J, with 15 bases between. This CDR3 is CASSYSKFQRKDTQYF. The CDR3 DNA reads as TGTGCCAGCAGTTACTCGAAATTCCAGCGGAAAGATACGCAGTATTTT.

The CDR3 is CASSVGGGLETQYF. In nucleotides, the CDR3 is TGTGCCAGCAGCGTAGGAGGGGGTTTGGAGACCCAGTACTTC. This chain connects TRBV9 to TRBJ2-5; tentatively, D is TRBD1 (6 bases). V dropped 0 bases and J dropped 5 bases, with 11 bases sitting between them. The CDR3 totals 14 residues. CDR1 and CDR2 from the germline V gene are SGDLS and YYNGEE.

This clone occurred once. This chain uses TRBV4-1 with TRBJ2-5; D possibly corresponds to TRBD2 (6 bases). Trimming shortened V by 4 bases and J by 3 bases, and 6 bases separated the two germline ends. In germline, CDR1 is MGHRA, CDR2 YSYEKL. The CDR3 has 12 amino acids. The CDR3 sequence: CASSRGEETQYF. Written as DNA, the CDR3 is TGCGCCAGCAGCCGGGGGGAAGAGACCCAGTACTTC.

The chain combines TRBV5-3 with TRBJ1-4; 11 positions match TRBD1. TRBV5-3 is identified as an open reading frame with a role that is uncertain. V was pared by 8 bases and J by 8 bases, with 11 bases of the junction left unmatched. CDR3 length: 15 residues. As DNA, the CDR3 is TGTGCCAGGGGCTTCCGGGACAGGGGGAGGGAAAAACTGTTTTTT. This gives the protein CARGFRDRGREKLFF.

This clone appeared a single time. The CDR3: CASSQGGGSGTDTQYF. The CDR3 DNA follows: TGCGCCAGCAGCCAAGGGGGGGGATCAGGCACAGATACGCAGTATTTT. V is TRBV4-3 and J is TRBJ2-3, with 7 bases that match TRBD2. Germline lookup yields CDR1 LGHNA and CDR2 YSLEER. The CDR3 runs 16 residues. With 1 base clipped from V and 1 base from J, the junction kept 5 bases outside the gene matches.

The genes are TRBV25-1 and TRBJ1-6; D may be TRBD1 (5 bases). Germline values: CDR1 MGHDK, CDR2 SYGVNS. V lost 5 bases to trimming and J lost 7 bases, with 9 bases between them. The length of the CDR3 is 13 residues. CDR3 coding DNA: TGTGCCAGCAGTCAACAGGCGAATTCACCCCTCCACTTT. Its protein product is CASSQQANSPLHF.